The 15 T cell receptor beta chains reported below all come from one sample, sequenced in a study of blood T cell repertoires in COVID-19. Sequenced by immunoSEQ multiplex PCR; TCRdb stores in-frame clones only, minus some. The table lists about 280,000 clones, around 90% of them singletons, with 9% to 9.5% in the top ten. The specimen sequenced was peripheral blood. These TCRs come from a man aged 18-30 years with active or convalescent COVID-19.

The chain has TRBV27 and TRBJ2-7, with D possibly TRBD1 on 6 matching bases. V dropped 1 base and J dropped 2 bases, with 9 bases sitting between them. The CDR3 has 14 residues. Germline CDR1 and CDR2: MNHEY and SMNVEV (reference sequence). CDR3 sequence (DNA): TGTGCCAGCAGTTTATGGGACAATCCCTACGAGCAGTACTTC. Encoded protein: CASSLWDNPYEQYF.

V usage is TRBV7-2 and J usage is TRBJ2-3, with D perhaps TRBD2 (5 bases). This CDR3 is built from 14 residues. In germline, CDR1 is SGHTA, CDR2 FQGNSA. Trimming pared 9 bases from V and 2 bases from J, leaving 15 bases between. Written as DNA, the CDR3 is TGTGCCAGTTGCCCGGGGTCGTTCACAGATACGCAGTATTTT. Translated: CASCPGSFTDTQYF.

The chain has TRBV5-6 and TRBJ2-7; 7 positions match TRBD1. Germline-derived CDR1 and CDR2 are SGHDT and YYEEEE. The CDR3 totals 14 residues. J lost 2 bases, V lost 2 bases, and 4 bases had no gene match. The CDR3 DNA follows: TGTGCCAGCAGCTTCCAGGACAGGACCTACGAGCAGTACTTC. Protein: CASSFQDRTYEQYF.

The chain recombines TRBV15 with TRBJ2-4; 7 bases match TRBD2. This CDR3 comprises 19 residues. V dropped 5 bases and J dropped 0; count of bases not matched to a gene: 16. CDR1 and CDR2 from the germline V gene are LNHNV and YYDKDF (reference sequence). Here the CDR3 DNA reads TGTGCCACCAGCGAAGTGGGGGGGAGGATCAACCTAGCCAAAAACATTCAGTACTTC. This translates into CATSEVGGRINLAKNIQYF.

The J gene is TRBJ2-7, the V gene TRBV14, with D unclear. V lost 4 bases to trimming and J lost 1 base, with 8 bases between them. CDR3 length: 13 amino acids. Per the germline V gene, CDR1 is SGHDN and CDR2 is FVKESK. The DNA for the CDR3 is TGTGCCAGCAGCCGAGACGGTTCCTACGAGCAGTACTTC. This codes for CASSRDGSYEQYF. The full variable domain, in which reference TRBV14 and TRBJ2-7 provide the parts outside the CDR3, is EAGVTQFPSHSVIEKGQTVTLRCDPISGHDNLYWYRRVMGKEIKFLLHFVKESKQDESGMPNNRFLAERTGGTYSTLKVQPAELEDSGVYFCASSRDGSYEQYFGPGTRLTVT.

In its sample, this clone was seen a few times. This chain links TRBV5-1 with TRBJ1-2; the D gene is possibly TRBD1 (6 bases). This CDR3 spans 15 amino acids. In germline, CDR1 is SGHRS, CDR2 YFSETQ. The ends were cut back, 4 bases at V and 0 bases at J, with 13 bases in the middle. CDR3 region: CASSPPGQTNYGYTF. Written as DNA, the CDR3 is TGCGCCAGCAGCCCTCCGGGACAAACTAACTATGGCTACACCTTC.

V is TRBV19 and J is TRBJ1-1; TRBD1 aligns across 8 bases. The V and J ends lost 3 bases and 3 bases, in that order; junction bases with no gene match: 6. Germline assignment: CDR1 LNHDA and CDR2 SQIVND (reference sequence). The CDR3 has 15 amino acids. The CDR3 region is CASSIWYRGDTEAFF. Here the CDR3 DNA reads TGTGCCAGTAGTATCTGGTACAGGGGGGACACTGAAGCTTTCTTT.

The chain combines TRBV6-2 or TRBV6-3 with TRBJ2-3; TRBD2 aligns across 13 bases. Germline V gene lookup returns CDR1 MNHEY and CDR2 SVGEGT. V shed 6 bases, J shed 1 base, and the junction held 7 bases outside the gene matches. The length of the CDR3 is 17 residues. DNA for the CDR3: TGTGCCAGCAGCCACACTAGCGGGGGGGCCGGCACAGATACGCAGTATTTT. Its translation is CASSHTSGGAGTDTQYF.

The chain couples TRBV5-1 to TRBJ2-2; D uncertain. Germline CDR1 reads SGHRS; CDR2 reads YFSETQ. Between the trimmed V and J ends, which lost 1 base and 1 base, there was a span of 20 bases. The CDR3 extends over 19 amino acids. CDR3 nucleotides: TGCGCCAGCAGCTTGTTCATCCTTATTTCGTCGGGGAACACCGGGGAGCTGTTTTTT. This sequence encodes CASSLFILISSGNTGELFF. Full variable domain (remainder filled in from reference TRBV5-1 and TRBJ2-2): KAGVTQTPRYLIKTRGQQVTLSCSPISGHRSVSWYQQTPGQGLQFLFEYFSETQRNKGNFPGRFSGRQFSNSRSEMNVSTLELGDSALYLCASSLFILISSGNTGELFFGEGSRLTVL.

The chain joins TRBV12-2 to TRBJ1-6. TRBV12-2 is a pseudogene locus. The CDR3 consists of 18 residues. For the CDR3, the DNA is TGTGCAAGTCGCAGGGAGTCGGTACGGAGCTCCTATAATTCACCCCTCCACTTT. Protein sequence: CASRRESVRSSYNSPLHF.

The J gene is TRBJ1-2, the V gene TRBV6-1, with 9 bases that match TRBD1. CDR1 MNHNS and CDR2 SASEGT come from the germline V gene. V gave up 3 bases and J gave up 8 bases; unmatched junction bases: 4. This CDR3 comprises 13 residues. The CDR3 protein is CASSDYRGRGYTF. The DNA of the CDR3 is TGTGCCAGCAGTGATTACAGGGGGCGAGGCTACACCTTC.

The chain employs TRBV29-1 and TRBJ1-2, with D uncertain. V shed 4 bases and J shed 6 bases, with 9 bases lying between them. The CDR3 loop spans 11 amino acids. Germline lookup yields CDR1 SQVTM and CDR2 ANQGSEA. This CDR3 reads CSVGRDDGYTF. DNA of the CDR3: TGCAGCGTTGGACGGGATGATGGCTACACCTTC.

The J gene is TRBJ2-7, the V gene TRBV4-2, with D possibly being TRBD2 (6 bases). V lost 0 bases to trimming and J lost 2 bases, with 14 bases between them. The CDR3 extends over 16 amino acids. Germline V gene lookup returns CDR1 LGHNA and CDR2 YNFKEQ. CDR3 DNA: TGTGCCAGCAGCCAAGAAGTAGCGGCCCTGACCTACGAGCAGTACTTC. As protein: CASSQEVAALTYEQYF.

This chain joins TRBV4-3 and TRBJ1-2; D is uncertain. This CDR3 spans 16 amino acids. V lost 0 bases and J 0 bases, leaving 11 bases between the germline ends. Germline V CDR1 and CDR2: LGHNA, YSLEER. The DNA of the CDR3 is TGCGCCAGCAGCCAAGAAGTAGGCGGCTCTAACTATGGCTACACCTTC. This codes for CASSQEVGGSNYGYTF.

For the CDR3, the DNA is TGCGCCAGCAGCCAAGGTCTCAGGCGAGTGGATCAGCCCCAGCATTTT. Encoded protein: CASSQGLRRVDQPQHF. This chain joins TRBV4-3 and TRBJ1-5; no firm D call. CDR1 and CDR2 (germline): LGHNA, YSLEER. This CDR3 spans 16 amino acids. The ends were cut back, 1 base at V and 5 bases at J, with 15 bases in the middle.